These 16 T cell receptor beta chains were sequenced from one sample in a study of CD8 T cells in ankylosing spondylitis. TCRdb ran MiXCR on the 5' RACE reads and lists one entry per CDR3 protein. Of more than 30,000 distinct CDR3 sequences listed, around 10% are singletons. The sample taken for sequencing was synovial fluid, either unsorted or a sorted T cell fraction (not recorded which). The receptors were sampled from a male donor with ankylosing spondylitis.

This clonotype showed up just once. This chain joins TRBV25-1 and TRBJ1-2; tentative D call: TRBD1 (6 bases). CDR1 MGHDK and CDR2 SYGVNS come from the germline V gene. The CDR3 extends over 13 amino acids. With 8 bases removed from V and 8 bases from J, the gap between germline ends came to 18 bases. The CDR3: CASAPGGQGGYTF. In DNA form, the CDR3 reads TGTGCCAGCGCCCCCGGGGGGCAGGGAGGCTACACCTTC.

The V and J genes are TRBV20-1 and TRBJ2-3; TRBD2 matches at 9 bases. Germline V lookup: CDR1 DFQATT, CDR2 SNEGSKA (reference sequence). The CDR3 spans 20 residues. V was clipped by 0 bases and J by 3 bases; unmatched bases: 19. In DNA, the CDR3 is TGCAGTGCTAGAGATTTGGGCGGTCTAGCGGGATTGGTTTCTACAGATACGCAGTATTTT. Translation gives CSARDLGGLAGLVSTDTQYF.

The table lists this clonotype with many counts. The chain couples TRBV9 to TRBJ2-1, with D perhaps matching TRBD2 (5 bases). V shed 0 bases and J shed 9 bases, with 16 bases lying between them. Germline V gene sequence: CDR1 SGDLS, CDR2 YYNGEE. CDR3 length equals 15 residues. In DNA, the CDR3 is TGTGCCAGCAGCGTAGGAGGGTCGCGAGGTGGTGAGCAGTTCTTC. Protein: CASSVGGSRGGEQFF.

This clonotype was observed many times. A read error may produce the germline difference seen at one junction end. The chain links TRBV10-3 to TRBJ1-4; perhaps TRBD1 as D (6 bases). The germline V gene has CDR1 ENHRY and CDR2 SYGVKD. This CDR3 region has 17 residues. The CDR3 DNA reads TGTGCCATCAGTTCGGACAGTGCCTCGCCATTTGGTGAAAAGCTGTTTTTT. The encoded protein is CAISSDSASPFGEKLFF.

This clonotype was observed a few times. The chain combines TRBV18 with TRBJ2-5; D not resolved. This CDR3 contains 14 residues. The germline V gene has CDR1 KGHSH and CDR2 LQKENI. Trimming took off 5 bases at V and 2 bases at J, with 12 bases between the two ends. The CDR3 protein is CASSTRQGQETQYF. DNA for the CDR3: TGTGCCAGCTCAACGCGACAAGGACAAGAGACCCAGTACTTC.

This clonotype was detected ten times or more. The chain couples TRBV24-1 to TRBJ2-3; TRBD2 might be the D (5 bases). This CDR3 is built from 13 residues. Germline V gene lookup returns CDR1 KGHDR and CDR2 SFDVKD. V was clipped by 2 bases and J by 9 bases, with 11 bases between them. CDR3 amino acids: CATSDSSLITQYF. The CDR3 nucleotides read TGTGCCACCAGTGATTCTAGCCTTATCACGCAGTATTTT.

The rearrangement uses TRBV29-1 and TRBJ1-4, with D possibly matching TRBD1 (5 bases). The CDR3 extends over 14 amino acids. Looked up from germline, CDR1 is SQVTM and CDR2 is ANQGSEA. Trimming took off 4 bases at V and 4 bases at J, with 13 bases between the two ends. The CDR3 DNA is TGCAGCGTTGCCGGGACGGGTAATAATGAAAAACTGTTTTTT. This encodes CSVAGTGNNEKLFF. Full variable domain (rest looked up from reference TRBV29-1 and TRBJ1-4): SAVISQKPSRDICQRGTSLTIQCQVDSQVTMMFWYRQQPGQSLTLIATANQGSEATYESGFVIDKFPISRPNLTFSTLTVSNMSPEDSSIYLCSVAGTGNNEKLFFGSGTQLSVL.

The J gene is TRBJ2-4, the V gene TRBV11-2, with a tentative D call TRBD2 (6 bases). The V gene's germline CDR1 is SGHAT and CDR2 FQNNGV. This CDR3 region has 15 residues. V shed 5 bases and J shed 0 bases, with 11 bases lying between them. The CDR3 loop is CASSRWGEAKNIQYF. The CDR3 DNA sequence: TGTGCCAGCAGCCGGTGGGGGGAAGCCAAAAACATTCAGTACTTC.

This chain uses TRBV5-4 with TRBJ2-7; D is unresolved. V lost 4 bases and J lost 0, with 11 bases in between. Looked up from germline, CDR1 is SGHNT and CDR2 is YYREEE (reference sequence). The CDR3 has 14 residues. In DNA, the CDR3 is TGTGCCAGCAGCCCCCCCGGCCGCTCCTACGAGCAGTACTTC. Translating gives CASSPPGRSYEQYF.

This clonotype was seen a few times. The chain recombines TRBV6-2 or TRBV6-3 with TRBJ2-7; perhaps TRBD2 as D (6 bases). Germline lookup yields CDR1 MNHEY and CDR2 SVGEGT. This CDR3 contains 13 residues. The germline V and J ends were trimmed by 8 bases and 6 bases, with 17 bases remaining between them. CDR3 loop: CASQAGGRGEQYF. CDR3 nucleotide sequence: TGTGCCAGCCAAGCGGGCGGGCGAGGCGAGCAGTACTTC.

This clonotype occurred many times. V usage is TRBV4-3 and J usage is TRBJ2-2; 8 nucleotides line up with TRBD1. CDR1 is LGHNA and CDR2 is YSLEER in the germline V gene. V gave up 1 base and J gave up 6 bases; unmatched junction bases: 7. The CDR3 has 16 amino acids. CDR3 sequence reads: CASSQVPGGDSGELFF. CDR3 sequence (DNA): TGCGCCAGCAGCCAAGTCCCAGGGGGCGATTCCGGGGAGCTGTTTTTT.

To note about this clonotype: No DNA is shown, since the ends of the CDR3 on it are uncertain; the CDR3 is the one TCRdb lists. The gene calls are TRBV28 and TRBJ2-2; TRBD1 reflects the table's D call only, with no check against the DNA. Germline CDR1 and CDR2: MDHEN and SYDVKM. The CDR3 region is 13 residues in length, termini included. The CDR3 loop reads CASSPGTGELFFF.

V usage is TRBV5-1 and J usage is TRBJ1-1, with 7 positions matching TRBD1. CDR1 is SGHRS and CDR2 is YFSETQ in the germline V gene. J was trimmed by 2 bases and V by 4 bases; bases with no gene match: 5. CDR3 length: 14 residues. The CDR3: CASSIGTANTEAFF. The CDR3 region has the DNA TGCGCCAGCAGCATTGGGACAGCTAACACTGAAGCTTTCTTT.

This clonotype was detected a few times. V gene TRBV18 combines with J gene TRBJ2-7; 8 bases align to TRBD1. This CDR3 has 12 residues. Per germline, CDR1 KGHSH and CDR2 LQKENI. J was trimmed by 5 bases and V by 4 bases; bases with no gene match: 1. The DNA of the CDR3 is TGTGCCAGCTCACAGGACAGGGACGAGCAGTACTTC. Amino acid sequence: CASSQDRDEQYF.

The CDR3 DNA follows: TGTGCCAGCAGCTTAGGTTCAGGAGGCGAGCAGTACTTC. Protein product: CASSLGSGGEQYF. The V and J genes are TRBV11-3 and TRBJ2-7; D is perhaps TRBD2 (5 bases). Germline CDR1 reads SGHNT; CDR2 reads YENEEA. This CDR3 region has 13 residues. The ends were cut back, 1 base at V and 6 bases at J, with 10 bases in the middle.

A note on this clonotype: The germline gene is not matched at one end of the junction; a read error may be the cause. The rearrangement uses TRBV20-1 and TRBJ2-3, with 8 bases aligning to TRBD1. The germline CDR1 and CDR2 sequences are DFQATT and SNEGSKA (reference sequence). The CDR3 runs to 15 residues. This CDR3 is CIAPWVTGATDTQYF. CDR3 nucleotides: TGCATTGCTCCATGGGTGACAGGGGCGACAGATACGCAGTATTTT.